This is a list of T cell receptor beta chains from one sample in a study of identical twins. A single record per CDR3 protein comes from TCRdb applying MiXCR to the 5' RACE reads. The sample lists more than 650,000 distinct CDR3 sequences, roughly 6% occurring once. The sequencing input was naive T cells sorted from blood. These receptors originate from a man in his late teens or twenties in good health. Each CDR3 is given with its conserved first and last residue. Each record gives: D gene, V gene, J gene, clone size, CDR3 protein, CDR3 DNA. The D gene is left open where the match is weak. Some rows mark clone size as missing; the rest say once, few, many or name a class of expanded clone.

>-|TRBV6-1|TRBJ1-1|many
CASSDRGDMNTEAFF
TGTGCCAGCAGTGACAGGGGCGACATGAACACTGAAGCTTTCTTT
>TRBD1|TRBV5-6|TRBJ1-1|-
CASSSLQGASAFF
TGTGCCAGCAGCTCTTTACAGGGGGCATCGGCTTTCTTT
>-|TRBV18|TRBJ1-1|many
CASSPRSNTEAFF
TGTGCCAGCAGCCCCCGTTCGAACACTGAAGCTTTCTTT
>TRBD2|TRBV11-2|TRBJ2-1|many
CASSLALAGYYNEQFF
TGTGCCAGCAGCTTAGCTCTAGCGGGTTATTACAATGAGCAGTTCTTC
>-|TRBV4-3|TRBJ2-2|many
CASSQEMTSRGAGELFF
TGCGCCAGCAGCCAAGAGATGACTAGCAGGGGCGCCGGGGAGCTGTTTTTT
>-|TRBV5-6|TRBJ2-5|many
CASSFWTLAVKETQYF
TGTGCCAGCAGCTTTTGGACCCTCGCCGTTAAAGAGACCCAGTACTTC
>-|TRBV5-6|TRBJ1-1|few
CASSPSLPRDTEAFF
TGTGCCAGCAGCCCAAGCTTACCCAGGGACACTGAAGCTTTCTTT
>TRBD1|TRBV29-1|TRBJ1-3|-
CSVEEGQKGNTIYF
TGCAGCGTTGAAGAGGGACAGAAAGGAAACACCATATATTTT
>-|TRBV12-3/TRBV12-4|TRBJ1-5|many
CASSLGAGKWQPQHF
TGTGCCAGCAGTTTAGGGGCAGGGAAGTGGCAGCCCCAGCATTTT
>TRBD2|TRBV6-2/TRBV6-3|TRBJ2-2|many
CASRREGLYTGELFF
TGTGCCAGCAGAAGAGAGGGACTATACACCGGGGAGCTGTTTTTT
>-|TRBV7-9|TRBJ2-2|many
CATTPGGRGNTGELFF
TGTGCCACCACCCCGGGGGGCAGGGGCAACACCGGGGAGCTGTTTTTT
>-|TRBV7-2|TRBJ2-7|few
CASSFDGLDSSYEQYF
TGTGCCAGCAGCTTTGACGGTCTTGACAGCTCCTACGAGCAGTACTTC
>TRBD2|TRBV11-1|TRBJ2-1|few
CASSFERGRSYNEQFF
TGTGCCAGCAGCTTCGAGCGGGGCCGCTCCTACAATGAGCAGTTCTTC
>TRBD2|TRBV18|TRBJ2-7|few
CASSPPAGASYEQYF
TGTGCCAGCTCACCACCGGCGGGAGCTTCCTACGAGCAGTACTTC
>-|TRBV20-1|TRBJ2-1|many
CSAHSLLSSYNEQFF
TGCAGTGCTCATTCCCTACTTAGCTCCTACAATGAGCAGTTCTTC
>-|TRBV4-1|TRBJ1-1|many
CASSQDRPTEAFF
TGCGCCAGCAGCCAAGATCGTCCCACTGAAGCTTTCTTT
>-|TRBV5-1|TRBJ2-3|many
CASSSTSEGDTQYF
TGCGCCAGCAGCTCGACTTCGGAGGGAGATACGCAGTATTTT
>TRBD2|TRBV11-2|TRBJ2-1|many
CASSLVPFTSGRSSTYNEQFF
TGTGCCAGCAGCTTAGTCCCATTCACTAGCGGGAGATCGTCTACATACAATGAGCAGTTCTTC
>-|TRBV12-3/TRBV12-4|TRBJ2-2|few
CASSPSRTRELFF
TGTGCCAGCAGCCCCAGTCGAACGCGGGAGCTGTTTTTT
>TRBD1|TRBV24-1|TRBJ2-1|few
CATSEPGTGGDNEQFF
TGTGCCACCAGTGAGCCCGGGACAGGGGGGGACAATGAGCAGTTCTTC
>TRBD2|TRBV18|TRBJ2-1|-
CASSPVGGRAFYEQFF
TGTGCCAGCTCACCGGTAGGTGGGAGGGCCTTCTATGAGCAGTTCTTC
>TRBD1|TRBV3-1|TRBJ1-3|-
CASSQVLQGAGNTIYF
TGTGCCAGCAGCCAAGTTCTCCAGGGGGCTGGAAACACCATATATTTT
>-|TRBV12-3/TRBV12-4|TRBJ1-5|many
CASSITVWANSNQPQHF
TGTGCCAGCAGCATTACCGTATGGGCCAATAGCAATCAGCCCCAGCATTTT
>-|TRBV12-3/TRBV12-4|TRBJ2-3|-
CASIRTDTQYF
TGTGCCAGCATCCGGACAGATACGCAGTATTTT
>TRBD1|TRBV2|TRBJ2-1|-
CASSPTGQAHWEQFF
TGTGCCAGCAGTCCGACGGGACAGGCCCATTGGGAGCAGTTCTTC